Below are 25 T cell receptor beta chains sequenced from a single sample in a study of blood T cell repertoires in COVID-19. Assay used: immunoSEQ multiplex PCR; TCRdb lists only in-frame clones, some missing. This sample carries around 210,000 clones, 80% to 90% of them seen once, and the ten largest clones take roughly 13%. What was sequenced was peripheral blood. The receptors were sampled from a human donor in a cohort sampled during active COVID-19.

The chain is built from TRBV27 and TRBJ2-2; perhaps TRBD1 as D (6 bases). Between the trimmed V and J ends, which lost 6 bases and 0 bases, there was a span of 11 bases. Germline assignment: CDR1 MNHEY and CDR2 SMNVEV (reference sequence). The CDR3 extends over 15 amino acids. The CDR3 region is CASSRGLANTGELFF. The CDR3 DNA follows: TGTGCCAGCAGCAGGGGCCTCGCGAACACCGGGGAGCTGTTTTTT.

The V gene is TRBV18, the J gene TRBJ2-7; 13 nucleotides agree with TRBD2. Germline assignment: CDR1 KGHSH and CDR2 LQKENI. V lost 5 bases, J lost 2 bases, and 3 bases stayed unmatched. This CDR3 comprises 15 residues. The CDR3 coding sequence is TGTGCCAGCTCAGCGGGACTAGCGGGGACCTACGAGCAGTACTTC. Protein sequence: CASSAGLAGTYEQYF. Full variable domain (outside the CDR3, taken from reference TRBV18 and TRBJ2-7): NAGVMQNPRHLVRRRGQEARLRCSPMKGHSHVYWYRQLPEEGLKFMVYLQKENIIDESGMPKERFSAEFPKEGPSILRIQQVVRGDSAAYFCASSAGLAGTYEQYFGPGTRLTVT.

The rearrangement joins TRBV5-5 to TRBJ1-1; TRBD1 matches 10 bases. Trimming cost V 0 bases and J 0 bases; bases outside gene matches: 5. CDR1 and CDR2 (germline): SGHKS, YYEKEE (reference sequence). CDR3 length equals 17 residues. CDR3 sequence (DNA): TGTGCCAGCAGCTTGGGACAGGGGGCAGGGGTGAACACTGAAGCTTTCTTT. Protein: CASSLGQGAGVNTEAFF.

The chain couples TRBV5-6 to TRBJ2-2, with 9 bases matching TRBD1. The length of the CDR3 is 19 residues. The V gene end was trimmed by 2 bases and the J gene end by 4 bases; junction bases not matched to a gene: 15. The germline V gene has CDR1 SGHDT and CDR2 YYEEEE. The CDR3 region has the DNA TGTGCCAGCAGCTTACGGGACAGGGCCCGACGGTCCCTCACCGGGGAGCTGTTTTTT. This codes for CASSLRDRARRSLTGELFF. The full variable domain, in which reference TRBV5-6 and TRBJ2-2 provide the parts outside the CDR3, is DAGVTQSPTHLIKTRGQQVTLRCSPKSGHDTVSWYQQALGQGPQFIFQYYEEEERQRGNFPDRFSGHQFPNYSSELNVNALLLGDSALYLCASSLRDRARRSLTGELFFGEGSRLTVL.

The V gene is TRBV4-1, the J gene TRBJ2-7; weak D call: TRBD1 (6 bases). Germline V CDR1 and CDR2: MGHRA, YSYEKL. This CDR3 spans 16 amino acids. V was trimmed by 1 base and J by 4 bases, leaving 17 bases between them. CDR3 sequence (DNA): TGCGCCAGCAGCCAAGCGAGGCGGCAGGGGCGGTACGAGCAGTACTTC. Encoded protein: CASSQARRQGRYEQYF.

The chain combines TRBV5-1 with TRBJ2-3, with 8 bases lining up with TRBD2. This CDR3 has 17 residues. Unmatched junction bases numbered 8, after V lost 2 bases and J lost 0 bases. CDR1 and CDR2 (germline): SGHRS, YFSETQ. CDR3 protein: CASSLRLASYSTDTQYF. CDR3 coding DNA: TGCGCCAGCAGCTTACGACTAGCGAGCTATAGCACAGATACGCAGTATTTT.

This clone showed up just a few times. The V call is TRBV5-1, the J call TRBJ2-1; 7 bases match TRBD2. J was trimmed by 9 bases and V by 0 bases; bases with no gene match: 6. The length of the CDR3 is 14 residues. Per germline, CDR1 SGHRS and CDR2 YFSETQ. In nucleotides, the CDR3 is TGCGCCAGCAGCTTGGGGGCGGCTAGCGGTGAGCAGTTCTTC. It encodes CASSLGAASGEQFF. Looking up the rest from reference TRBV5-1 and TRBJ2-1 gives the full variable domain: KAGVTQTPRYLIKTRGQQVTLSCSPISGHRSVSWYQQTPGQGLQFLFEYFSETQRNKGNFPGRFSGRQFSNSRSEMNVSTLELGDSALYLCASSLGAASGEQFFGPGTRLTVL.

This clone has more than one count but fewer than ten. The sample carries other DNA sequences with the same CDR3. The chain's CDR3 is CASSLGRDYEQYF. In DNA, the CDR3 is TGTGCCAGCAGCTTAGGGCGGGACTACGAGCAGTACTTC. The chain combines TRBV7-2 with TRBJ2-7; tentative D call: TRBD2 (6 bases). V shed 1 base and J shed 3 bases, with 7 bases lying between them. The germline V gene has CDR1 SGHTA and CDR2 FQGNSA. The CDR3 has 13 residues. The whole variable domain, remainder taken from reference TRBV7-2 and TRBJ2-7, is GAGVSQSPSNKVTEKGKDVELRCDPISGHTALYWYRQSLGQGLEFLIYFQGNSAPDKSGLPSDRFSAERTGGSVSTLTIQRTQQEDSAVYLCASSLGRDYEQYFGPGTRLTVT.

This clone was counted once. This chain links TRBV20-1 with TRBJ1-5; D possibly corresponds to TRBD1 (6 bases). The germline V gene encodes CDR1 DFQATT and CDR2 SNEGSKA (reference sequence). Trimming cost V 3 bases and J 2 bases, with 17 bases left between them. This CDR3 has 16 amino acids. The CDR3 DNA reads TGCAGTGCTAGTGGGTCAGGGGTCGGGGGCAATCAGCCCCAGCATTTT. Translation gives CSASGSGVGGNQPQHF.

V is TRBV30 and J is TRBJ1-5; 9 bases agree with TRBD1. V gave up 5 bases and J gave up 4 bases; unmatched junction bases: 3. Germline V gene data show CDR1 as GTSNPN and CDR2 as SVGIG (reference sequence). This CDR3 contains 13 residues. CDR3 sequence reads: CAWDRGMNQPQHF. The CDR3 DNA reads as TGTGCCTGGGACAGGGGGATGAATCAGCCCCAGCATTTT.

The CDR3 region has the DNA TGTGCCAGTAGTCCCGGAGGGACAGGGGGCTACAATGAGCAGTTCTTC. Protein product: CASSPGGTGGYNEQFF. The V and J genes are TRBV19 and TRBJ2-1, with TRBD1 identical over 11 bases. Germline loops: CDR1 LNHDA, CDR2 SQIVND (reference sequence). The CDR3 extends over 16 amino acids. V lost 5 bases, J lost 3 bases, and 6 bases stayed unmatched.

V is TRBV5-4 and J is TRBJ2-3; TRBD2 matches 16 bases. CDR1 is SGHNT, CDR2 YYREEE, per germline (reference sequence). V gave up 1 base and J gave up 5 bases; unmatched junction bases: 10. The CDR3 consists of 19 residues. The CDR3 reads CASSLPGLAGGPGKDTQYF. CDR3 in DNA: TGTGCCAGCAGCTTGCCGGGACTAGCGGGAGGGCCGGGGAAAGATACGCAGTATTTT.

The chain joins TRBV28 to TRBJ2-7, with 8 nucleotides matching TRBD2. CDR1 and CDR2 from the germline V gene are MDHEN and SYDVKM. J was trimmed by 3 bases and V by 7 bases; bases with no gene match: 8. The CDR3 runs 14 residues. This CDR3 reads CASKPGGLHYEQYF. The DNA of the CDR3 is TGTGCCAGCAAACCGGGAGGGCTACACTACGAGCAGTACTTC.

The chain joins TRBV4-2 to TRBJ2-6; possibly TRBD1 for D (5 bases). The germline CDR1 and CDR2 sequences are LGHNA and YNFKEQ. This CDR3 comprises 17 residues. V lost 5 bases and J 0 bases, leaving 14 bases between the germline ends. The CDR3 DNA reads TGTGCCAGCAGCTTCCGACAGAGAACCTCTGGGGCCAACGTCCTGACTTTC. Its translation is CASSFRQRTSGANVLTF.

The J gene is TRBJ1-2, the V gene TRBV28; D is unclear. CDR1 and CDR2 (germline): MDHEN, SYDVKM. The CDR3 extends over 14 amino acids. Trimming removed 5 bases from V and 4 bases from J, with 14 bases in between. The DNA for the CDR3 is TGTGCCAGCAGTCAAGGCAAGCCTAGCTATGGCTACACCTTC. Translation gives CASSQGKPSYGYTF.

V and J are TRBV27 and TRBJ2-7, with 7 bases matching TRBD1. The V segment lost 7 bases and the J segment 6 bases; nucleotides outside the gene matches: 6. This CDR3 region has 12 residues. Germline CDR1 and CDR2: MNHEY and SMNVEV (reference sequence). CDR3 nucleotide sequence: TGTGCCAGCACCTCACAGGGGTTCGAGCAGTACTTC. It codes for CASTSQGFEQYF.

This clone turned up a few times. The rearrangement joins TRBV27 to TRBJ2-2; unclear D gene. Germline CDR1 MNHEY, CDR2 SMNVEV (reference sequence). Trimming left V 3 bases short and J 1 base short, with 3 bases between. The CDR3 is 13 amino acids. Here the CDR3 DNA reads TGTGCCAGCAGTTTTCTGAACACCGGGGAGCTGTTTTTT. This sequence encodes CASSFLNTGELFF.

The V gene is TRBV30, the J gene TRBJ1-4; D not resolved. The V gene's germline CDR1 is GTSNPN and CDR2 SVGIG (reference sequence). The CDR3 consists of 11 residues. V lost 4 bases and J 7 bases, leaving 7 bases between the germline ends. CDR3 sequence: CAWMGSEKLFF. In DNA form, the CDR3 reads TGTGCCTGGATGGGGAGTGAAAAACTGTTTTTT.

The gene calls are TRBV10-3 and TRBJ2-5; 10 bases are shared with TRBD1. The junction had 6 bases not matched to a gene; V was cut back by 6 bases and J by 2 bases. Germline V lookup: CDR1 ENHRY, CDR2 SYGVKD. The CDR3 is made up of 15 amino acids. CDR3 in DNA: TGTGCCATCAGCGGACAGGGGGGAGGTCAAGAGACCCAGTACTTC. Translating it yields CAISGQGGGQETQYF.

V gene TRBV28 combines with J gene TRBJ1-5; 8 bases align to TRBD1. The germline V gene encodes CDR1 MDHEN and CDR2 SYDVKM. CDR3 length equals 17 residues. The V gene end was trimmed by 3 bases and the J gene end by 4 bases; junction bases not matched to a gene: 11. CDR3 amino acids: CASSFHLSDRENQPQHF. The CDR3 DNA reads as TGTGCCAGCAGTTTTCATCTCTCGGACAGGGAGAATCAGCCCCAGCATTTT. The variable domain in full, with the rest retrieved from reference TRBV28 and TRBJ1-5, is DVKVTQSSRYLVKRTGEKVFLECVQDMDHENMFWYRQDPGLGLRLIYFSYDVKMKEKGDIPEGYSVSREKKERFSLILESASTNQTSMYLCASSFHLSDRENQPQHFGDGTRLSIL.

V is TRBV27 and J is TRBJ1-6; 11 bases are shared with TRBD1. The CDR3 length is 16 residues. V was pared by 6 bases and J by 0 bases, with 1 base of the junction left unmatched. Germline V gives CDR1 MNHEY, CDR2 SMNVEV (reference sequence). CDR3 sequence (DNA): TGTGCCAGCAGAGGACAGGGGGCCTCCTATAATTCACCCCTCCACTTT. Its translation: CASRGQGASYNSPLHF.

This clone is a singleton in its sample. The V and J genes are TRBV20-1 and TRBJ2-7; a possible D gene is TRBD2 (5 bases). Germline CDR1 is DFQATT and CDR2 is SNEGSKA (reference sequence). V lost 3 bases and J lost 2, with 14 bases in between. The length of the CDR3 is 14 residues. The CDR3 nucleotides read TGCAGTGCTAGTCACGGAGGCCAAGCCTACGAGCAGTACTTC. Translation gives CSASHGGQAYEQYF.

This clone was recorded only once. CDR3 bases: TGTGCCAGCAGCTTGGGTCTAGCGGGCCCGAGCTCCTACGAGCAGTACTTC. Translated: CASSLGLAGPSSYEQYF. The rearrangement joins TRBV5-5 to TRBJ2-7; TRBD2 matches at 8 bases. Per germline, CDR1 SGHKS and CDR2 YYEKEE (reference sequence). V shed 0 bases, J shed 0 bases, and the junction held 8 bases outside the gene matches. The CDR3 consists of 17 residues.

This CDR3 reads CASSEAGPGDTQYF. CDR3 DNA sequence: TGTGCCAGCAGTGAAGCGGGCCCTGGAGATACGCAGTATTTT. J is TRBJ2-3 and V is TRBV6-1, with no clear D. CDR1 MNHNS and CDR2 SASEGT come from the germline V gene. V dropped 0 bases and J dropped 5 bases, with 9 bases sitting between them. The CDR3 is 14 residues long.

The chain couples TRBV19 to TRBJ2-2, with 10 bases that match TRBD2. J was trimmed by 1 base and V by 0 bases; bases with no gene match: 14. The length of the CDR3 is 21 residues. Germline values: CDR1 LNHDA, CDR2 SQIVND (reference sequence). Here the CDR3 DNA reads TGTGCCAGTAGTATAGATCTCCTAGCGGGAGCTATATCCTTGAACACCGGGGAGCTGTTTTTT. Translating gives CASSIDLLAGAISLNTGELFF.